The clone carrying this TCR beta chain was picked up a small number of times. Its target is unknown. This CDR3 comprises 12 residues. Germline-derived CDR1 and CDR2 are MNHNS and SASEGT. Trimming stripped 8 bases from V and 5 bases from J, with 9 bases between. Primers included in the PCR were 60 Vbeta and 13 Jbeta primers. TCRdb's table, derived via immunoSEQ multiplex PCR, lists solely in-frame clones and lacks some. The sample consists of approximately 78,000 clones, less than 85% of them appearing once. This specimen belongs to a study of cytomegalovirus exposure and HLA in healthy donors. Study-level results: In a later analysis, common viral pathogens appeared linked to several of the most significant clusters. 150 to 200 TCR beta chains were listed as cytomegalovirus-associated. Later analysis demonstrated an association between a missense DCLRE1C variant and TCR beta V- and J-gene trimming. Most CMV-associated TCR beta chains appeared HLA-restricted in a later analysis.

The clonotype was recovered from a woman between 50 and 59 years old in good health and CMV-seronegative. The sequenced sample was PBMCs. The chain employs TRBV6-1 and TRBJ1-4; no reliable D call. The CDR3 DNA reads as TGTGCCAGCCGTCCCAGAAATGAAAAACTGTTTTTT. As protein: CASRPRNEKLFF.